These T cell receptor beta chains were read from a single sample in a study of T cells in Graves' hyperthyroidism and ophthalmopathy. TCRdb used MiXCR to reprocess the multiplex PCR reads, holding one entry per CDR3 protein. This sample carries 380,000 or so distinct CDR3 sequences, around 14% of them seen once, and the ten largest clones take about 22%. What was sequenced was blood. The source of these receptors is a woman younger than 45 with Graves' hyperthyroidism. CDR3s include the opening cysteine and the closing phenylalanine or tryptophan. D genes are given only for firm matches. Size values are once, few and many counts, or a class for expanded clones, and some rows have none.

TRBJ2-7	TRBD2	TRBV28	many	CASSVPGLAGHEQYF	TGTGCCAGCAGCGTTCCGGGACTAGCGGGACACGAGCAGTACTTC
TRBJ2-6	-	TRBV2	many	CASSVRAGDLSSSGANVLTF	TGTGCCAGCAGTGTAAGGGCAGGGGACTTGTCTAGCTCTGGGGCCAACGTCCTGACTTTC
TRBJ2-1	TRBD1	TRBV4-2	-	CASGQALYNEQFF	TGTGCCAGCGGACAGGCCCTCTACAATGAGCAGTTCTTC
TRBJ1-5	-	TRBV19	few	CASSIMGGQTNQPQHF	TGTGCCAGTAGTATAATGGGCGGACAGACCAATCAGCCCCAGCATTTT
TRBJ1-2	-	TRBV29-1	many	CSVAGRGDYGYTF	TGCAGCGTTGCCGGGAGGGGCGACTATGGCTACACCTTC
TRBJ1-2	-	TRBV20-1	-	CSARDPRDVNGVRNGYTF	TGCAGTGCTAGAGACCCGAGAGATGTGAACGGGGTCCGAAATGGCTACACCTTT
TRBJ2-1	TRBD2	TRBV27	few	CASRTGGNEQFF	TGTGCCAGCAGAACGGGAGGAAATGAGCAGTTCTTC
TRBJ2-7	-	TRBV28	many	CASTPGSAPYEQYF	TGTGCCAGCACCCCGGGGTCAGCACCCTACGAGCAGTACTTC
TRBJ1-2	-	TRBV30	-	CAWRPWGNGYTF	TGTGCCTGGAGACCCTGGGGAAATGGCTACACCTTC
TRBJ2-7	-	TRBV2	many	CASVKRQAGVVQYF	TGTGCCAGCGTCAAGAGGCAGGCCGGGGTCGTGCAGTACTTC
TRBJ2-2	-	TRBV11-2	many	CASSSEGLKNTGELFF	TGTGCCAGCAGCTCAGAAGGACTTAAGAACACCGGGGAGCTGTTTTTT
TRBJ1-1	-	TRBV2	few	CASRPTENTEAFF	TGTGCCAGCAGGCCGACAGAGAACACTGAAGCTTTCTTT
TRBJ2-3	-	TRBV28	many	CASSAPPGASAGSDTQYF	TGTGCCAGCAGCGCCCCCCCCGGGGCCTCTGCCGGGTCAGATACGCAGTATTTT
TRBJ2-5	-	TRBV29-1	few	CSVGPAPETQYF	TGCAGCGTTGGCCCGGCCCCAGAGACCCAGTACTTC
TRBJ2-1	TRBD1	TRBV4-1	-	CASSSQGAPPIEQFF	TGCGCCAGCAGCTCCCAGGGGGCCCCCCCCATTGAGCAGTTCTTC
TRBJ1-2	-	TRBV6-2/TRBV6-3	many	CASSYRPPAGRLGYTF	TGTGCCAGCAGTTACCGCCCCCCGGCAGGGCGCCTTGGCTACACCTTC
TRBJ1-1	-	TRBV20-1	-	CSAPREGTEAFF	TGCAGTGCCCCTAGGGAAGGGACTGAAGCTTTCTTT
TRBJ2-5	TRBD2	TRBV11-2	many	CASSSTSGSGETQYF	TGTGCCAGCAGCTCAACTAGCGGGAGTGGGGAGACCCAGTACTTC
TRBJ2-3	-	TRBV9	-	CASSVARSGGGTDTQYF	TGTGCCAGCAGCGTAGCTAGGAGCGGTGGGGGTACAGATACGCAGTATTTT
TRBJ1-6	-	TRBV19	few	CASSEPFGDSPLHF	TGTGCCAGTAGTGAACCATTCGGGGATTCACCCCTCCACTTT
TRBJ2-2	TRBD1	TRBV4-1	few	CASSQETGTGELFF	TGCGCCAGCAGCCAGGAGACAGGGACCGGGGAGCTGTTTTTT